Presented here are 6 T cell receptor beta chains from one specimen sequenced in a study of cytotoxic CD8 clonotypes in ibrutinib-treated CLL. Here immunoSEQ multiplex PCR was the method, and the copy in TCRdb shows in-frame clones only, minus some. The profile shows 200,000 to 250,000 clones, approximately 70% of them singletons. Sequenced material: PBMCs, taken after 12 months of ibrutinib treatment. The origin of the receptors is a human donor with chronic lymphocytic leukemia.

The gene calls are TRBV20-1 and TRBJ2-7; D not certain. This CDR3 spans 10 amino acids. V gave up 5 bases and J gave up 7 bases, with 9 bases separating them. CDR1 is DFQATT, CDR2 SNEGSKA, per germline (reference sequence). The DNA of the CDR3 is TGCAGTGCTGTTTGGACGGAGCAGTACTTC. Residues: CSAVWTEQYF.

This clone was counted between two and nine times. The chain joins TRBV5-6 to TRBJ1-2, with unresolved D. Germline V lookup: CDR1 SGHDT, CDR2 YYEEEE. The CDR3 contains 14 residues. Trimming took 4 bases from V and 0 from J, leaving 10 bases between them. The CDR3 here is CASSRRDTNYGYTF. The CDR3 region has the DNA TGTGCCAGCAGCCGACGCGACACTAACTATGGCTACACCTTC.

The gene calls are TRBV7-3 and TRBJ2-7; D unresolved. V lost 4 bases to trimming and J lost 8 bases, with 9 bases between them. CDR3 length: 11 residues. The germline V gene encodes CDR1 SGHTA and CDR2 FQGTGA. In DNA, the CDR3 is TGTGCCAGCAGCTCGGGCCAGAAGCAGTACTTC. Its protein is CASSSGQKQYF.

The J gene is TRBJ1-5, the V gene TRBV9; 9 bases map to TRBD1. The J segment lost 5 bases and the V segment lost 2 bases, leaving 8 bases of the junction unmatched. The germline V gene has CDR1 SGDLS and CDR2 YYNGEE. The CDR3 loop spans 16 amino acids. The DNA of the CDR3 is TGTGCCAGCAGCGTTGGGGACAGGGCCGGCGATCAGCCCCAGCATTTT. Protein product: CASSVGDRAGDQPQHF.

The chain employs TRBV7-7 and TRBJ2-5; D ambiguous. V gave up 3 bases and J gave up 2 bases, with 13 bases separating them. The CDR3 contains 15 residues. The V gene's germline CDR1 is SSHAT and CDR2 FNYEAQ (reference sequence). CDR3 loop: CASSFNPGPQETQYF. In DNA, the CDR3 is TGTGCCAGCAGCTTTAACCCCGGCCCTCAAGAGACCCAGTACTTC.

This clone was observed a handful of times. V is TRBV10-3 and J is TRBJ1-2; 9 bases match TRBD1. The ends lost 6 bases at V and 5 bases at J; junction bases unmatched: 4. The CDR3 runs to 13 residues. From germline, CDR1 is ENHRY and CDR2 SYGVKD. CDR3 in amino acids: CAIRETGGYGYTF. DNA of the CDR3: TGTGCCATCAGGGAGACAGGGGGGTATGGCTACACCTTC.